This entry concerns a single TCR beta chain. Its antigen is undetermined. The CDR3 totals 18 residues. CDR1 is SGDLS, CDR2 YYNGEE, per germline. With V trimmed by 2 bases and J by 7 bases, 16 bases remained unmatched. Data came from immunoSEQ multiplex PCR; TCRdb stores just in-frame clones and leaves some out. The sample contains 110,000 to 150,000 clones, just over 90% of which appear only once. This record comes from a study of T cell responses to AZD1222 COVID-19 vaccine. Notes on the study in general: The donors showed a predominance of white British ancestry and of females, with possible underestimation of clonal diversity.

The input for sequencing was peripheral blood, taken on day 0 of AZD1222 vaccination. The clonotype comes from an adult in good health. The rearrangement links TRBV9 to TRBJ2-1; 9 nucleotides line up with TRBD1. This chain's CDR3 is CASSVFVSRGTGRNEQFF. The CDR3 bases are TGTGCCAGCAGCGTTTTCGTCTCCCGCGGGACAGGGAGAAATGAGCAGTTCTTC. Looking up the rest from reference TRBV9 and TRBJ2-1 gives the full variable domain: DSGVTQTPKHLITATGQRVTLRCSPRSGDLSVYWYQQSLDQGLQFLIQYYNGEERAKGNILERFSAQQFPDLHSELNLSSLELGDSALYFCASSVFVSRGTGRNEQFFGPGTRLTVL.